The source of this T cell receptor beta chain is a study of control samples from healthy donors and cancer patients. J was trimmed by 3 bases and V by 5 bases; bases with no gene match: 4. The CDR3 sequence is 14 residues long. CDR1 is SGHVS and CDR2 is FQNEAQ in the germline V gene. Clones were sequenced by immunoSEQ multiplex PCR, and TCRdb holds only the in-frame ones, with some missing. The sample has about 130,000 clones; about 94% are singletons. The chain couples TRBV7-8 to TRBJ2-7, with 10 positions matching TRBD1. Sequences were obtained from PBMCs. The clonotype was recovered from a man aged 55 to 69 with colorectal cancer. CDR3 DNA: TGTGCCAGCAGCGTGGGACAGGGGAACTACGAGCAGTACTTC. This codes for CASSVGQGNYEQYF.